This T cell receptor (beta chain) is from a study of blood T cell repertoires in COVID-19. Background on the study: Samples of COVID-19 (acute and convalescent) were obtained from the United States, Italy and Spain.

Source study methods: Amplified reference gene primers provided the basis for estimating nucleated cell counts. Method: immunoSEQ multiplex PCR; TCRdb's copy keeps in-frame clones and lacks some. V and J calls plus clone size are reproduced from that table; the DNA served to infer D and trimming. The sample has approximately 480,000 clones; about 85% are singletons. Cohort 3 donors were reported recovered after two negative PCRs, clearance, or symptom resolution. There are 16 residues in the CDR3. The V gene end was trimmed by 5 bases and the J gene end by 3 bases; junction bases not matched to a gene: 9. Germline lookup yields CDR1 SNHLY and CDR2 FYNNEI.

This chain uses TRBV2 with TRBJ2-1; 8 bases fit TRBD2. Sequencing was carried out using PBMCs or T cells enriched from blood (not recorded which). This receptor was taken from a woman aged 18-29 years who had recovered from COVID-19. In DNA, the CDR3 is TGTGCCAGCAGTCCTGGGGGCCTAGCGGGCTACAATGAGCAGTTCTTC. As protein: CASSPGGLAGYNEQFF.